The entry that follows covers one TCR beta chain sequence. Its antigen is currently unknown. Profiled with immunoSEQ multiplex PCR; TCRdb holds only in-frame clones, not every one. The data contain 150,000 to 200,000 clones, about nine tenths of them singletons. The CDR3 length is 14 residues. V lost 7 bases and J lost 6, with 16 bases in between. CDR1 and CDR2 (germline): WSHSY, SAAADI. This sample stems from a study of cytomegalovirus exposure and HLA in healthy donors. For the study at large: In a later analysis, the roughly 110 validation repertoires were reported to have used the same platform as the 600 to 700 first-cohort repertoires.

Overall study findings and caveats: The majority of TCR sequences were rare, yet some public TCRs appeared in many donors. Among TCR beta chains, those listed as cytomegalovirus-associated numbered about 150.

The receptor was derived from a woman under 30 in good health and CMV-seropositive. Sequenced: PBMCs. This chain connects TRBV10-2 to TRBJ2-1; D is perhaps TRBD2 (6 bases). The CDR3 here is CASKGERALNEQFF. CDR3 coding DNA: TGCGCCAGCAAGGGCGAGCGGGCCCTCAATGAGCAGTTCTTC.